This T cell receptor beta chain was sequenced for a study of shared clonotypes between healthy human individuals. Study-level points and caveats: Measured sharing among donors was expected to vary with sequencing depth.

Concerning this clone: Its antigen remains unidentified. In the same sample, other DNA sequences code for this CDR3.

Researchers divided each subset's genomic DNA evenly across several immunoSEQ plates. TCRdb keeps only in-frame clones here, not all; method: immunoSEQ multiplex PCR. The repertoire has about 1.4 million clones, over 95% of them found once; the top ten carry approximately 1.2%. The CDR3 contains 15 residues. V was shortened by 4 bases and J by 3 bases, with 14 bases between the two germline ends. Germline V CDR1 and CDR2: SGHRS, YFSETQ. Source material: naive CD4+ T cells sorted from blood. The subset here: CD45RA+ positively selected. The chain recombines TRBV5-1 with TRBJ2-1; D may be TRBD2 (7 bases). The source is a man younger than 40 in good health. The CDR3 nucleotides are TGCGCCAGCAGCCTGGGGGCTAGCGGCTACAATGAGCAGTTCTTC. Translation: CASSLGASGYNEQFF.